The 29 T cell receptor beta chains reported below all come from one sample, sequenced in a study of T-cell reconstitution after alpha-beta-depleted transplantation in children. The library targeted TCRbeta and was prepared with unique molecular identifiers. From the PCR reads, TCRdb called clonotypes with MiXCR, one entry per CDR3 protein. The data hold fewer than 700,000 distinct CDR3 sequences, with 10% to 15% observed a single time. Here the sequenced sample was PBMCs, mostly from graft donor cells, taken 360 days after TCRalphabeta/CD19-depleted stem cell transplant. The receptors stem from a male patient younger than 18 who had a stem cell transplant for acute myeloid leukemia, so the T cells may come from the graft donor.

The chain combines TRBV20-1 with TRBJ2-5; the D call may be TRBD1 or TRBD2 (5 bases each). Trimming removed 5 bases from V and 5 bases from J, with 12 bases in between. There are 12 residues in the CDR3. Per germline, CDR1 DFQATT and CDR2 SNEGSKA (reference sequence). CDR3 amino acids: CSAPRREETQYF. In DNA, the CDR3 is TGCAGTGCTCCCCGCAGGGAGGAGACCCAGTACTTC.

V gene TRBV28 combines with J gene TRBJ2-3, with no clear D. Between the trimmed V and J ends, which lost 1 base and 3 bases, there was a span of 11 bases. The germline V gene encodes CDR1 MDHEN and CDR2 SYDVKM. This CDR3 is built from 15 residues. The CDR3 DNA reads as TGTGCCAGCAGTTTATTCAAAGGTGGAACAGATACGCAGTATTTT. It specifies CASSLFKGGTDTQYF.

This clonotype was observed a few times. The CDR3 spells CASSIWLVSLPAKNIQYF. CDR3 DNA sequence: TGTGCCAGTAGTATCTGGTTGGTGTCTTTACCAGCCAAAAACATTCAGTACTTC. The chain couples TRBV19 to TRBJ2-4, with D unclear. The ends were cut back, 3 bases at V and 0 bases at J, with 18 bases in the middle. Germline V CDR1 and CDR2: LNHDA, SQIVND (reference sequence). This CDR3 has 18 residues.

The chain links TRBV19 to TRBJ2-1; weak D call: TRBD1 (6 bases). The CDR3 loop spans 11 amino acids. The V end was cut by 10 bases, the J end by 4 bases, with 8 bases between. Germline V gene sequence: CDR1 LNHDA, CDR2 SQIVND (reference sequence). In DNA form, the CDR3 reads TGTGCCACGGACAGATACAATGAGCAGTTCTTC. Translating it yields CATDRYNEQFF.

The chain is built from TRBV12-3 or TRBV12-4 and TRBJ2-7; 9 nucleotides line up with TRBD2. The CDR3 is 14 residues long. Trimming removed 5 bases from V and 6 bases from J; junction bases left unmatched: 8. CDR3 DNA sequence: TGTGCCAGCAGTCCAAGAGGGACTAGCAGCGAGCAGTACTTC. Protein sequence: CASSPRGTSSEQYF.

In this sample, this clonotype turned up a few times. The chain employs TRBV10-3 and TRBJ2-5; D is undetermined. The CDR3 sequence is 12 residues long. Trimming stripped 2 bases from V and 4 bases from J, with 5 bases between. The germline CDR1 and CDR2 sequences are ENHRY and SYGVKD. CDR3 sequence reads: CAISEPLETQYF. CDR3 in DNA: TGTGCCATCAGTGAGCCTCTAGAGACCCAGTACTTC.

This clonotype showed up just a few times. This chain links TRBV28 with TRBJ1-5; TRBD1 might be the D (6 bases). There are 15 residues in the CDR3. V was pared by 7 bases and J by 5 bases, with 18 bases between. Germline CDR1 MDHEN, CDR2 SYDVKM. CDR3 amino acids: CASTLLRGQDQPQHF. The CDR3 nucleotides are TGTGCCAGCACCCTCCTCCGGGGGCAGGATCAGCCCCAGCATTTT. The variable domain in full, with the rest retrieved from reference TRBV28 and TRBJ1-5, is DVKVTQSSRYLVKRTGEKVFLECVQDMDHENMFWYRQDPGLGLRLIYFSYDVKMKEKGDIPEGYSVSREKKERFSLILESASTNQTSMYLCASTLLRGQDQPQHFGDGTRLSIL.

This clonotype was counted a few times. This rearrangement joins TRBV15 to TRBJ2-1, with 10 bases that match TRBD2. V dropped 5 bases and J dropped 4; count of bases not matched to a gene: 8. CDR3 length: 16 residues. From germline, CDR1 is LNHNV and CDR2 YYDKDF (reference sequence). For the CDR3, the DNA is TGTGCCACCAGCGGGGGACTAGCGCTAAGATACAATGAGCAGTTCTTC. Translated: CATSGGLALRYNEQFF.

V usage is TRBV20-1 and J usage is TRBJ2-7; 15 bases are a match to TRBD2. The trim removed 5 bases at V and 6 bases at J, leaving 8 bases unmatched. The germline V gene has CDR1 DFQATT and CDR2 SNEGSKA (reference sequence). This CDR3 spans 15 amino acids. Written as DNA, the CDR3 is TGCAGTGCTGGGCCGGGACTAGCGGGAGGAAGCGAGCAGTACTTC. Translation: CSAGPGLAGGSEQYF.

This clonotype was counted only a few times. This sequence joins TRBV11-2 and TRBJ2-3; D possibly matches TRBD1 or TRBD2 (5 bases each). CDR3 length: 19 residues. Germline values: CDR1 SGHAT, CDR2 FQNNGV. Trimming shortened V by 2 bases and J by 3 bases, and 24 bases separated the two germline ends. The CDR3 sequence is CASSLIFGDGLGLTDTQYF. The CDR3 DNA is TGTGCCAGCAGCTTAATCTTCGGGGACGGCCTGGGGCTGACAGATACGCAGTATTTT. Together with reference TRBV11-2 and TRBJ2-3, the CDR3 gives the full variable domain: EAGVAQSPRYKIIEKRQSVAFWCNPISGHATLYWYQQILGQGPKLLIQFQNNGVVDDSQLPKDRFSAERLKGVDSTLKIQPAKLEDSAVYLCASSLIFGDGLGLTDTQYFGPGTRLTVL.

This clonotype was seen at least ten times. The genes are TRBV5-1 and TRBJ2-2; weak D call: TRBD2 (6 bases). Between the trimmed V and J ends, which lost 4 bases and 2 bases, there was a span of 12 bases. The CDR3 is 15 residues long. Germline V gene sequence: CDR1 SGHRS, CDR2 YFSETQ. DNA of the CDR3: TGCGCCAGCAGCAGCGCTAGCGCTAACACCGGGGAGCTGTTTTTT. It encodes CASSSASANTGELFF.

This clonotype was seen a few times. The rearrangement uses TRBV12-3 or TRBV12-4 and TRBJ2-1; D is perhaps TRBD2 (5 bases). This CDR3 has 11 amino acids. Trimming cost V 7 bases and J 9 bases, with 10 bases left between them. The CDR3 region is CASTRRGEQFF. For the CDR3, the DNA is TGTGCCAGCACCCGACGGGGTGAGCAGTTCTTC.

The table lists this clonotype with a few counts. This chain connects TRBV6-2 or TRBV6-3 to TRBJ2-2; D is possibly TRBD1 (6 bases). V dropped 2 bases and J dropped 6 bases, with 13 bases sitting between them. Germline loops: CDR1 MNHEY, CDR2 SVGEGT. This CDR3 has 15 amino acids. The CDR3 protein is CASSYAGARAGELFF. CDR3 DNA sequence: TGTGCCAGCAGTTACGCAGGGGCCAGGGCCGGGGAGCTGTTTTTT.

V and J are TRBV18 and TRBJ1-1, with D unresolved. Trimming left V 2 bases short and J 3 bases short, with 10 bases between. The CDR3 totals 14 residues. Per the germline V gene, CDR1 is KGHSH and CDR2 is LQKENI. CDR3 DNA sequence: TGTGCCAGCTCACCATCGATGGGGTACACTGAAGCTTTCTTT. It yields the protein CASSPSMGYTEAFF. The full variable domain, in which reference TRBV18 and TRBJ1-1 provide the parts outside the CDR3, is NAGVMQNPRHLVRRRGQEARLRCSPMKGHSHVYWYRQLPEEGLKFMVYLQKENIIDESGMPKERFSAEFPKEGPSILRIQQVVRGDSAAYFCASSPSMGYTEAFFGQGTRLTVV.

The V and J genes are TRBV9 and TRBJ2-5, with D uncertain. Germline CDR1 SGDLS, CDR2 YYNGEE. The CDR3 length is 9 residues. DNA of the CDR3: TGTGCAGGGCTGAAGACCCAGTACTTC. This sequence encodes CAGLKTQYF.

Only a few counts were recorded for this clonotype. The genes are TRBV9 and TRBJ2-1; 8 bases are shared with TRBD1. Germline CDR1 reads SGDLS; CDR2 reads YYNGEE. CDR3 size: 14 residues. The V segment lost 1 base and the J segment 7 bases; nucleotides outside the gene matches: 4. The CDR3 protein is CASSVYQGANEQFF. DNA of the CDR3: TGTGCCAGCAGCGTATATCAGGGGGCTAATGAGCAGTTCTTC. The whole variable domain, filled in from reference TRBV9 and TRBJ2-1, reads DSGVTQTPKHLITATGQRVTLRCSPRSGDLSVYWYQQSLDQGLQFLIQYYNGEERAKGNILERFSAQQFPDLHSELNLSSLELGDSALYFCASSVYQGANEQFFGPGTRLTVL.

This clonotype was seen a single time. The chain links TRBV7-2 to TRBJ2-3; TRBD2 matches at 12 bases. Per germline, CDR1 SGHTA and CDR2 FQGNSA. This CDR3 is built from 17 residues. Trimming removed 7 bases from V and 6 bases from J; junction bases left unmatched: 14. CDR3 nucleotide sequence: TGTGCCAGCAAATGGGGGATACTAGCGGGAGGAGGGGATACGCAGTATTTT. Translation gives CASKWGILAGGGDTQYF.

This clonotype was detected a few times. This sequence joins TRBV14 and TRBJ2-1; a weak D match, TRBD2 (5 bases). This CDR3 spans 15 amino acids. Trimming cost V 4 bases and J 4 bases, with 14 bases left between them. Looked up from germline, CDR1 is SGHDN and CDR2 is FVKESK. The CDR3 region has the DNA TGTGCCAGCAGCCTTAGCGCACCCCAGTACAATGAGCAGTTCTTC. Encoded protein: CASSLSAPQYNEQFF.

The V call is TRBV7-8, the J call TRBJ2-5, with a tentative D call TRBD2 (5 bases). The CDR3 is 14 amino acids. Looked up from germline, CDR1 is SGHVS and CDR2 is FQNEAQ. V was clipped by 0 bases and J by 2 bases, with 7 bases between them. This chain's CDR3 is CASSLAAEQETQYF. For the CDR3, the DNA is TGTGCCAGCAGCTTAGCAGCGGAACAAGAGACCCAGTACTTC. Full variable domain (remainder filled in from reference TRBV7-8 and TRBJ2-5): GAGVSQSPRYKVAKRGQDVALRCDPISGHVSLFWYQQALGQGPEFLTYFQNEAQLDKSGLPSDRFFAERPEGSVSTLKIQRTQQEDSAVYLCASSLAAEQETQYFGPGTRLLVL.

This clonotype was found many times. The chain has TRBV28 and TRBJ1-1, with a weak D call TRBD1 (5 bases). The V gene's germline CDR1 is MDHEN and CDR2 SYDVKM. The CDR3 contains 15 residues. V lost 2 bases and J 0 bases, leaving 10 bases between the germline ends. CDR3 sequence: CASSLGGALNTEAFF. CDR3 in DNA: TGTGCCAGCAGTTTAGGAGGGGCATTGAACACTGAAGCTTTCTTT.

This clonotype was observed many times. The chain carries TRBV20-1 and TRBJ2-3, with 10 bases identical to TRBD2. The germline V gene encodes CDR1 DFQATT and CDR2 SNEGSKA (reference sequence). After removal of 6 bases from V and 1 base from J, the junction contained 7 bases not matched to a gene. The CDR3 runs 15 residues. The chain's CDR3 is CSALVLAGRTDTQYF. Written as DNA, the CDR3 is TGCAGTGCGCTCGTACTAGCGGGGCGCACAGATACGCAGTATTTT.

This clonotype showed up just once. The DNA for the CDR3 is TGTGCCAGCAGCTTCTGGGGGGCAGGCCAGCCCCAGCATTTT. Encoded protein: CASSFWGAGQPQHF. The chain recombines TRBV7-8 with TRBJ1-5; weak D call: TRBD1 (6 bases). CDR1 SGHVS and CDR2 FQNEAQ come from the germline V gene. Trimming removed 3 bases from V and 7 bases from J, with 13 bases in between. The CDR3 loop spans 14 amino acids.

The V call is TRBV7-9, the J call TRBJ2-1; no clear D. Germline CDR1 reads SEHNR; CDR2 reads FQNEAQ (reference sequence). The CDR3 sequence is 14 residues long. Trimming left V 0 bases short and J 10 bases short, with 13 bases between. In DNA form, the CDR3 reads TGTGCCAGCAGCTTAGCCCCTAGTTTGGGGGAGCAGTTCTTC. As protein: CASSLAPSLGEQFF.

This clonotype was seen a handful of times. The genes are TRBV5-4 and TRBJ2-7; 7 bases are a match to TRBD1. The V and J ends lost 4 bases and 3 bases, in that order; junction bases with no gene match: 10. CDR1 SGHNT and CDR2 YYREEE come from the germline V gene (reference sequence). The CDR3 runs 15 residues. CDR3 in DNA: TGTGCCAGCAGCGGAACAGGACAGGAACACTACGAGCAGTACTTC. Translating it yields CASSGTGQEHYEQYF.

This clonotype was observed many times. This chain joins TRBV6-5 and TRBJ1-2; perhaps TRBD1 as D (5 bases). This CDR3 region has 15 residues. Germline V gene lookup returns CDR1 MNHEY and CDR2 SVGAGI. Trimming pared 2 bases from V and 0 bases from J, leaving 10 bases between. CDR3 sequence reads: CASSYAGTANYGYTF. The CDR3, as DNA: TGTGCCAGCAGTTACGCTGGGACGGCTAACTATGGCTACACCTTC.

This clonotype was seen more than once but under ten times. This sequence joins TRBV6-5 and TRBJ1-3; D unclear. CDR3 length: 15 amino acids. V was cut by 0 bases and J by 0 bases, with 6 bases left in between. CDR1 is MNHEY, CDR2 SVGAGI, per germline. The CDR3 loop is CASSYSGYSGNTIYF. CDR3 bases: TGTGCCAGCAGTTACTCGGGCTACTCTGGAAACACCATATATTTT.

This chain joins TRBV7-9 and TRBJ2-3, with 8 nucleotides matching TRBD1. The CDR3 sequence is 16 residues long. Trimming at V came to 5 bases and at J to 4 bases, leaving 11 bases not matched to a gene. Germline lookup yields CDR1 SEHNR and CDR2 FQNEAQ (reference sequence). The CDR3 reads CASSPNTGGPPDTQYF. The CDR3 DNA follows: TGTGCCAGCAGCCCAAATACAGGGGGACCTCCAGATACGCAGTATTTT.

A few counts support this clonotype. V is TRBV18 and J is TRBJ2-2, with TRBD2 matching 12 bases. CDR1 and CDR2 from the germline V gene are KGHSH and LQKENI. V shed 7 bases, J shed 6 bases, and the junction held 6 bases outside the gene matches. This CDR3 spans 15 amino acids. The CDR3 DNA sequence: TGTGCCAGCTTCAGGACTAGCGGGAATCCCGGGGAGCTGTTTTTT. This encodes CASFRTSGNPGELFF. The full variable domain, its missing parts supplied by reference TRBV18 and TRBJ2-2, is NAGVMQNPRHLVRRRGQEARLRCSPMKGHSHVYWYRQLPEEGLKFMVYLQKENIIDESGMPKERFSAEFPKEGPSILRIQQVVRGDSAAYFCASFRTSGNPGELFFGEGSRLTVL.

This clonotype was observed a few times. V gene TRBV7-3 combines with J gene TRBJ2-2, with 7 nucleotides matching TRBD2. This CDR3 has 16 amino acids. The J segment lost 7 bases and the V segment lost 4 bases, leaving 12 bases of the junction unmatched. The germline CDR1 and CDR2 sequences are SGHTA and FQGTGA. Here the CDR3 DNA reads TGTGCCAGCAGCTCAGAGAGCGGGGTCAAGGGCGGGGAGCTGTTTTTT. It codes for CASSSESGVKGGELFF.